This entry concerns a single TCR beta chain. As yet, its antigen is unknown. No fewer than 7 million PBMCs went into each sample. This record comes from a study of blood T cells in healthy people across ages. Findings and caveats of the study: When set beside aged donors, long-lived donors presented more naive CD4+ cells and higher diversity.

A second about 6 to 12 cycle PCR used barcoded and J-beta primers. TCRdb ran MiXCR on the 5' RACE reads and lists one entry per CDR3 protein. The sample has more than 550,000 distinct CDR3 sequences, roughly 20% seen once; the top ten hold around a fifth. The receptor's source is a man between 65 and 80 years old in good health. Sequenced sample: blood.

CDR3 nucleotides: TGTGCCAGCGCCGGGACCCTGGGAGAGACCCAGTACTTC. Translation gives CASAGTLGETQYF. This chain links TRBV12-3 or TRBV12-4 with TRBJ2-5; the D call may be TRBD1 or TRBD2 (5 bases each). CDR3 length equals 13 residues. The ends were cut back, 8 bases at V and 4 bases at J, with 14 bases in the middle.